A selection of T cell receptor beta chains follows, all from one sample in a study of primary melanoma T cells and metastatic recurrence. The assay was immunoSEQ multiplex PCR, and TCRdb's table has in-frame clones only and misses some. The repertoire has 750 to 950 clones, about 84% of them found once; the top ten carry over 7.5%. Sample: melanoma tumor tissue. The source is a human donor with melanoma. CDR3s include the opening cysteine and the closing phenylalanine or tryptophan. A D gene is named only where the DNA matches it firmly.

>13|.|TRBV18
CASSPDLQETQYF
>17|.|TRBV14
CASSQEDRRVSYNEQFF
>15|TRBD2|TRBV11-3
CASTPGGPVLETQYF
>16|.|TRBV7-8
CASSLEFGSKNTEAFF
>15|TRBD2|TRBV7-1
CASSLSGSNSNEQFF
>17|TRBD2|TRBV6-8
CAISPGLKAGGQETQYF
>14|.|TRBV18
CASSPADRSYEQYF
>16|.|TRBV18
CASSDTGSVGNTEAFF
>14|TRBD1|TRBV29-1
CSVASTGSGNTIYF
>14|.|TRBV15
CATSRVRLAYEQYF
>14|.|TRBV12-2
CASRLVGGHTEAFF
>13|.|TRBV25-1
CASSSLRGNEQFF
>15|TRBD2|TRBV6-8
CASSYPTSGEDTQYF
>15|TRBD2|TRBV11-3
CASSRVVAGSNEQFF
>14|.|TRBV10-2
CASNFYANTGELFF
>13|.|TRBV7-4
CASSLDTNQPQHF
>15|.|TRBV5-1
CASSLAGSNQETQYF
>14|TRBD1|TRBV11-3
CASSWAGGNTEAFF
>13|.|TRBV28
CASSFEWNQPQHF
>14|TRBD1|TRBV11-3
CASSLGRQGHEQYF
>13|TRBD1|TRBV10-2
CASTRDREETQYF
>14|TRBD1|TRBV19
CASSLRTGNNEQFF
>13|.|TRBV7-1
CASSSGLVETQYF